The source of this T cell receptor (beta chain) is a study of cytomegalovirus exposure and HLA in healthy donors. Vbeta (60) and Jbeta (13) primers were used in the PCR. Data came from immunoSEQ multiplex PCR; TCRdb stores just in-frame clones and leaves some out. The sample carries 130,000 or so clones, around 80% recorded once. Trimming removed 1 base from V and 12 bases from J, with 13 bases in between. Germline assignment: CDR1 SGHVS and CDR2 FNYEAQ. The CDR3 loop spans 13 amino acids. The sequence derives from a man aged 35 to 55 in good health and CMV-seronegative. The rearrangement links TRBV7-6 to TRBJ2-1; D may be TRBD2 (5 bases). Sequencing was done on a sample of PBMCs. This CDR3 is CASSLELGGSQFF. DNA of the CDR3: TGTGCCAGCAGCTTAGAGCTCGGAGGTTCGCAGTTCTTC.